The TCR beta chain described here comes from a study of T cell changes during pregnancy in multiple sclerosis. Data came from immunoSEQ multiplex PCR; TCRdb stores just in-frame clones and leaves some out. Of 45,000 or so clones listed, 80% to 90% are singletons. The CDR3 totals 13 residues. V lost 8 bases to trimming and J lost 5 bases; unmatched junction nucleotides: 9. Germline assignment: CDR1 SGHAT and CDR2 FQDESV (reference sequence). This receptor was obtained from a female donor with multiple sclerosis, enrolled in a pregnancy study. The V call is TRBV11-1, the J call TRBJ2-7; 7 bases agree with TRBD1. The material sequenced was CD4+ T cells from peripheral blood mononuclear cells, taken after pregnancy. CDR3 region: CASGITDRDEQYF. The CDR3 DNA reads as TGTGCCAGCGGCATAACAGACAGGGACGAGCAGTACTTC.